This T cell receptor (beta chain) was documented in a study of cytomegalovirus exposure and HLA in healthy donors. For the study at large: Membership in the Caucasian-associated ancestry cluster was found for around 81% of roughly 360 genotyped donors. General study findings and limits: As immune exposure information, only CMV serostatus was available.

As regards this clone: The antigen remains undetermined.

V dropped 3 bases and J dropped 2; count of bases not matched to a gene: 8. The germline CDR1 and CDR2 sequences are SGDLS and YYNGEE. This CDR3 contains 15 residues. This PCR relied on a set of 60 Vbeta primers and 13 Jbeta primers. Repertoires were generated with immunoSEQ multiplex PCR, while TCRdb's copy carries only in-frame clones and drops some. The repertoire has 170,000 or so clones, roughly four fifths of them found once; the top ten carry roughly 1.6%. V usage is TRBV9 and J usage is TRBJ2-7, with 7 positions matching TRBD2. The TCR sequence derives from a man between 50 and 59 years old in good health and CMV-seronegative. The sequencing input was PBMCs. The CDR3: CASSALADFTYEQYF. The CDR3, as DNA: TGTGCCAGCAGCGCCCTAGCGGATTTTACCTACGAGCAGTACTTC.